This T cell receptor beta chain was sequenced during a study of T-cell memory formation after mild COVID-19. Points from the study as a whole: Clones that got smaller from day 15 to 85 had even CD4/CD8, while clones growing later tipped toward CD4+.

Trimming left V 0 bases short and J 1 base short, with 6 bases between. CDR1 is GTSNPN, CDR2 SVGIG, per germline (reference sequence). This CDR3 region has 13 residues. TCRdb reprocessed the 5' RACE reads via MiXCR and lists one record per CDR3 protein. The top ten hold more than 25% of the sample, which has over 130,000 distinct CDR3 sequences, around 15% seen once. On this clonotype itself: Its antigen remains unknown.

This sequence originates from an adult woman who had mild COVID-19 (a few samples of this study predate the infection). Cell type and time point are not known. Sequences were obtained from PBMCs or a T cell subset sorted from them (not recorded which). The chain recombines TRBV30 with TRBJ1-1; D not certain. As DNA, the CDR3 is TGTGCCTGGAGTGTACAAGGGAACACTGAAGCTTTCTTT. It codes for CAWSVQGNTEAFF.